These 32 T cell receptor beta chains originate from one sample sequenced in a study of cytomegalovirus exposure and HLA in healthy donors. Vbeta (60) and Jbeta (13) primers were used in the PCR. Here immunoSEQ multiplex PCR was the method, and the copy in TCRdb shows in-frame clones only, minus some. Of 95,000 to 150,000 clones in the sample, over 60% were seen once. Sequences were obtained from PBMCs. The source is a woman aged 35 to 49 in good health and CMV-seronegative.

The chain is built from TRBV28 and TRBJ1-5; 12 positions match TRBD1. This CDR3 is built from 18 residues. CDR1 MDHEN and CDR2 SYDVKM come from the germline V gene. V lost 4 bases and J lost 0; bases outside the gene matches: 7. CDR3 DNA: TGTGCCAGCAGTTCAGGGACAGGGGGCCATTATAGCAATCAGCCCCAGCATTTT. It translates to CASSSGTGGHYSNQPQHF.

The chain links TRBV10-2 to TRBJ2-7; tentative D call: TRBD1 (6 bases). V was cut by 3 bases and J by 5 bases, with 14 bases left in between. Germline V CDR1 and CDR2: WSHSY, SAAADI. CDR3 length: 14 amino acids. The CDR3 spells CASSDRQGKNEQYF. CDR3 coding DNA: TGCGCCAGCAGTGATCGGCAGGGGAAAAACGAGCAGTACTTC.

The V gene is TRBV28, the J gene TRBJ2-5, with D tentatively TRBD2 (6 bases). The V and J ends lost 7 bases and 5 bases respectively, with 8 bases between them. The CDR3 length is 11 residues. Per germline, CDR1 MDHEN and CDR2 SYDVKM. This CDR3 is CASIRGETQYF. The CDR3 DNA reads as TGTGCCAGCATCCGGGGGGAGACCCAGTACTTC.

The J gene is TRBJ1-4, the V gene TRBV7-9, with a tentative D call TRBD1 (6 bases). V was shortened by 5 bases and J by 7 bases, with 14 bases between the two germline ends. In germline, CDR1 is SEHNR, CDR2 FQNEAQ (reference sequence). This CDR3 comprises 14 residues. CDR3 region: CASSRLTGTEKLFF. As DNA, the CDR3 is TGTGCCAGCAGCCGACTGACAGGTACTGAAAAACTGTTTTTT.

This clone has a single count. The genes are TRBV11-2 and TRBJ1-1, with a possible D match to TRBD1 (5 bases). With 2 bases removed from V and 8 bases from J, the gap between germline ends came to 6 bases. Germline loops: CDR1 SGHAT, CDR2 FQNNGV. The CDR3 extends over 11 amino acids. As DNA, the CDR3 is TGTGCCAGCAGCTTATACAGGGAAGCTTTCTTT. It yields the protein CASSLYREAFF.

This chain connects TRBV28 to TRBJ2-6; tentatively, D is TRBD2 (5 bases). The germline gives CDR1 MDHEN, CDR2 SYDVKM. The length of the CDR3 is 16 residues. Trimming cost V 4 bases and J 0 bases, with 10 bases left between them. The CDR3 DNA reads TGTGCCAGCAGTTCCCCGGGGTTCTCTGGGGCCAACGTCCTGACTTTC. Its protein is CASSSPGFSGANVLTF. The complete variable domain, with remaining parts taken from reference TRBV28 and TRBJ2-6, reads DVKVTQSSRYLVKRTGEKVFLECVQDMDHENMFWYRQDPGLGLRLIYFSYDVKMKEKGDIPEGYSVSREKKERFSLILESASTNQTSMYLCASSSPGFSGANVLTFGAGSRLTVL.

This chain joins TRBV28 and TRBJ1-1, with D tentatively TRBD1 (5 bases). Trimming removed 6 bases at V and 5 bases at J, with 10 bases between. Looked up from germline, CDR1 is MDHEN and CDR2 is SYDVKM. The CDR3 extends over 12 amino acids. The CDR3 sequence is CASRFRGTEAFF. Written as DNA, the CDR3 is TGTGCCAGCAGATTCCGGGGGACTGAAGCTTTCTTT.

This clone appeared a few times. The V gene is TRBV5-6, the J gene TRBJ1-3; D not resolved. The CDR3 is 13 amino acids. Trimming took off 8 bases at V and 4 bases at J, with 13 bases between the two ends. Germline V gene lookup returns CDR1 SGHDT and CDR2 YYEEEE. CDR3 DNA: TGTGCCAGTGAGGCGGGCCGGGGAAACACCATATATTTT. The encoded protein is CASEAGRGNTIYF.

This clone was seen more than once but under ten times. The J gene is TRBJ1-1, the V gene TRBV11-2; 8 positions agree with TRBD1. V shed 6 bases and J 4 bases; nucleotides not matched to a gene: 4. This CDR3 region has 13 residues. The V gene's germline CDR1 is SGHAT and CDR2 FQNNGV. CDR3 nucleotide sequence: TGTGCCAGCAGTAGACAGGGGAGCACTGAAGCTTTCTTT. This gives the protein CASSRQGSTEAFF.

The V and J genes are TRBV7-9 and TRBJ2-1; 11 bases align to TRBD2. The CDR3 length is 19 residues. Germline V gene sequence: CDR1 SEHNR, CDR2 FQNEAQ (reference sequence). The J segment lost 0 bases and the V segment lost 4 bases, leaving 11 bases of the junction unmatched. This CDR3 reads CASSSRSLAGGSSYNEQFF. The CDR3 DNA sequence: TGTGCCAGCAGCTCACGGAGTCTAGCGGGGGGCAGCTCCTACAATGAGCAGTTCTTC.

V and J are TRBV10-3 and TRBJ2-7; tentative D call: TRBD1 (5 bases). CDR1 and CDR2 from the germline V gene are ENHRY and SYGVKD. The V end was cut by 2 bases, the J end by 1 base, with 12 bases between. The CDR3 spans 15 residues. The CDR3 protein is CAISEEGVASYEQYF. Here the CDR3 DNA reads TGTGCCATCAGTGAGGAAGGGGTAGCTTCCTACGAGCAGTACTTC.

This clone was picked up a small number of times. One end of the junction does not line up with germline, which may come from a read error. This chain connects TRBV7-9 to TRBJ1-4, with TRBD1 identical over 7 bases. Germline CDR1 is SEHNR and CDR2 is FQNEAQ (reference sequence). The CDR3 has 14 residues. CDR3 protein: CSSSLGQLNEKLFF. In DNA, the CDR3 is TGTTCCAGCAGCTTGGGACAGCTTAATGAAAAACTGTTTTTT.

The chain employs TRBV7-9 and TRBJ2-6; possibly TRBD2 for D (7 bases). This CDR3 comprises 18 residues. Trimming pared 3 bases from V and 0 bases from J, leaving 15 bases between. CDR1 SEHNR and CDR2 FQNEAQ come from the germline V gene (reference sequence). Written as DNA, the CDR3 is TGTGCCAGCAGCTTCTCGGGGGGCACCCTCTCTGGGGCCAACGTCCTGACTTTC. This translates into CASSFSGGTLSGANVLTF.

The chain has TRBV5-4 and TRBJ2-1, with a possible D match to TRBD2 (6 bases). V shed 2 bases and J shed 1 base, with 10 bases lying between them. CDR1 is SGHNT, CDR2 YYREEE, per germline (reference sequence). This CDR3 is built from 15 residues. CDR3 nucleotides: TGTGCCAGCAGCTTAGTAGCGGCTTCCTACAATGAGCAGTTCTTC. It encodes CASSLVAASYNEQFF.

The chain couples TRBV2 to TRBJ1-2; TRBD1 matches 8 bases. The CDR3 length is 13 residues. V was pared by 8 bases and J by 6 bases, with 8 bases of the junction left unmatched. Per germline, CDR1 SNHLY and CDR2 FYNNEI. The CDR3 nucleotides are TGTGCCAGCGCACCCGGGACAGGAGATGGCTACACCTTC. Its protein is CASAPGTGDGYTF.

This sequence joins TRBV7-9 and TRBJ2-1; D is unclear. Germline CDR1 SEHNR, CDR2 FQNEAQ (reference sequence). This CDR3 is built from 13 residues. V lost 1 base and J 6 bases, leaving 7 bases between the germline ends. CDR3 nucleotide sequence: TGTGCCAGCAGCTTAGGCCTTAGCAATGAGCAGTTCTTC. It yields the protein CASSLGLSNEQFF.

J is TRBJ1-5 and V is TRBV7-9; D is undetermined. V was cut by 1 base and J by 7 bases, with 14 bases left in between. The CDR3 consists of 15 residues. In germline, CDR1 is SEHNR, CDR2 FQNEAQ (reference sequence). DNA for the CDR3: TGTGCCAGCAGCTTAGGTGCCTTTGGCCCCCAGCCCCAGCATTTT. This translates into CASSLGAFGPQPQHF.

V usage is TRBV7-2 and J usage is TRBJ2-7; D may be TRBD2 (7 bases). The V gene's germline CDR1 is SGHTA and CDR2 FQGNSA. The CDR3 extends over 15 amino acids. V lost 2 bases, J lost 2 bases, and 13 bases lay in between. CDR3 sequence: CASSLTGAGAYEQYF. DNA of the CDR3: TGTGCCAGCAGCTTAACGGGGGCGGGGGCCTACGAGCAGTACTTC.

The chain recombines TRBV7-2 with TRBJ2-7; no reliable D call. This CDR3 spans 13 amino acids. Deletions cut 2 bases from V and 2 bases from J, with 7 bases between. CDR1 is SGHTA, CDR2 FQGNSA, per germline. CDR3 coding DNA: TGTGCCAGCAGCTTAAAAGCGACCTACGAGCAGTACTTC. Residues: CASSLKATYEQYF.

This clone came up once. The V gene is TRBV13, the J gene TRBJ2-1; weak D call: TRBD2 (5 bases). The germline gives CDR1 PRHDT, CDR2 FYEKMQ (reference sequence). V shed 5 bases and J shed 5 bases, with 13 bases lying between them. The CDR3 extends over 14 amino acids. The CDR3 spells CASSPKRNHNEQFF. The DNA for the CDR3 is TGTGCCAGCAGCCCGAAGCGGAACCACAATGAGCAGTTCTTC.

With respect to this clone: Germline is not matched at one junction end, which may reflect a read error. V gene TRBV28 combines with J gene TRBJ1-2; D may be TRBD1 (5 bases). The CDR3 runs 16 residues. The germline V gene encodes CDR1 MDHEN and CDR2 SYDVKM. The CDR3 loop reads CASSLLDRGGVYGYTF. In DNA form, the CDR3 reads TGTGCCAGCAGCTTATTGGATCGGGGGGGGGTTTATGGCTACACCTTC.

V usage is TRBV18 and J usage is TRBJ2-1, with 11 nucleotides matching TRBD2. The length of the CDR3 is 14 residues. Unmatched junction bases numbered 0, after V lost 3 bases and J lost 5 bases. From germline, CDR1 is KGHSH and CDR2 LQKENI. CDR3 protein: CASSPGLADNEQFF. For the CDR3, the DNA is TGTGCCAGCTCACCGGGACTAGCGGACAATGAGCAGTTCTTC.

This clone was recorded once. The CDR3 region has the DNA TGTGCCAGCAGCTTATATTCGGGCAGGGGAGGGTATAGCTATGGCTACACCTTC. As protein: CASSLYSGRGGYSYGYTF. This sequence joins TRBV7-8 and TRBJ1-2, with a tentative D call TRBD1 (6 bases). The ends were cut back, 2 bases at V and 4 bases at J, with 23 bases in the middle. Germline V CDR1 and CDR2: SGHVS, FQNEAQ. The CDR3 runs 18 residues.

The J gene is TRBJ1-5, the V gene TRBV15; D is unresolved. Germline V gene lookup returns CDR1 LNHNV and CDR2 YYDKDF (reference sequence). Deletions cut 0 bases from V and 7 bases from J, with 13 bases between. The CDR3 contains 15 residues. CDR3 protein: CATSRDLGSGQPQHF. CDR3 DNA sequence: TGTGCCACCAGCAGAGATCTGGGCTCGGGGCAGCCCCAGCATTTT.

This clone showed up just a few times. The CDR3 region has the DNA TGTGCCAGCAGCCTACCCCGGGCCTACGAGCAGTACTTC. As protein: CASSLPRAYEQYF. The V call is TRBV7-2, the J call TRBJ2-7; D gene ambiguous. CDR1 is SGHTA, CDR2 FQGNSA, per germline. This CDR3 has 13 residues. Trimming took 5 bases from V and 2 from J, leaving 10 bases between them.

The chain has TRBV9 and TRBJ1-3, with D unclear. Between the trimmed V and J ends, which lost 6 bases and 2 bases, there was a span of 3 bases. This CDR3 spans 11 amino acids. In germline, CDR1 is SGDLS, CDR2 YYNGEE. DNA of the CDR3: TGTGCCAGCACGGCTGGAAACACCATATATTTT. Its translation is CASTAGNTIYF.

The rearrangement uses TRBV18 and TRBJ2-7; D ambiguous. Germline assignment: CDR1 KGHSH and CDR2 LQKENI. The CDR3 runs 14 residues. The V end was cut by 2 bases, the J end by 2 bases, with 10 bases between. CDR3 in DNA: TGTGCCAGCTCACCAGGGCTACAGACCTACGAGCAGTACTTC. Amino acid sequence: CASSPGLQTYEQYF.

The chain couples TRBV5-1 to TRBJ1-5, with D maybe TRBD1 (6 bases). CDR1 and CDR2 (germline): SGHRS, YFSETQ. The V and J ends lost 0 bases and 2 bases respectively, with 6 bases between them. The CDR3 loop spans 14 amino acids. In DNA form, the CDR3 reads TGCGCCAGCAGCTTGGGGACAGGCAATCAGCCCCAGCATTTT. Amino acids: CASSLGTGNQPQHF. The full variable domain, in which reference TRBV5-1 and TRBJ1-5 provide the parts outside the CDR3, is KAGVTQTPRYLIKTRGQQVTLSCSPISGHRSVSWYQQTPGQGLQFLFEYFSETQRNKGNFPGRFSGRQFSNSRSEMNVSTLELGDSALYLCASSLGTGNQPQHFGDGTRLSIL.

The chain couples TRBV7-9 to TRBJ2-6; 7 positions agree with TRBD1. The CDR3 covers 18 residues. Germline CDR1 and CDR2: SEHNR and FQNEAQ (reference sequence). V shed 5 bases, J shed 0 bases, and the junction held 10 bases outside the gene matches. CDR3 protein: CASSGKPGQTSGANVLTF. The CDR3 DNA sequence: TGTGCCAGCAGCGGGAAGCCGGGACAGACCTCTGGGGCCAACGTCCTGACTTTC.

The gene calls are TRBV7-3 and TRBJ1-5, with D unclear. Between the trimmed V and J ends, which lost 8 bases and 7 bases, there was a span of 15 bases. Looked up from germline, CDR1 is SGHTA and CDR2 is FQGTGA. The CDR3 extends over 13 amino acids. CDR3: CASAADPGQPQHF. Written as DNA, the CDR3 is TGTGCCAGCGCTGCCGACCCGGGGCAGCCCCAGCATTTT.

This rearrangement joins TRBV7-9 to TRBJ2-7, with no clear D. The CDR3 length is 12 residues. V lost 5 bases and J 7 bases, leaving 12 bases between the germline ends. Germline V gives CDR1 SEHNR, CDR2 FQNEAQ (reference sequence). The CDR3 DNA reads as TGTGCCAGCAGCACCCTAACGAGGGAGCAGTACTTC. Translated, it gives CASSTLTREQYF.

This clone was seen a handful of times. The chain recombines TRBV19 with TRBJ1-2; D may be TRBD1 (6 bases). Germline V gene lookup returns CDR1 LNHDA and CDR2 SQIVND (reference sequence). The CDR3 loop spans 12 amino acids. The V end was cut by 6 bases, the J end by 3 bases, with 8 bases between. CDR3 in amino acids: CASRDSYYGYTF. CDR3 DNA sequence: TGTGCCAGTAGGGACAGCTACTATGGCTACACCTTC.